The 29 T cell receptor beta chains below come from one sample, sequenced in a study of cytomegalovirus exposure and HLA in healthy donors. The repertoire was sequenced with immunoSEQ multiplex PCR; TCRdb's copy has only in-frame clones and lacks some. The table includes some 210,000 clones, less than 90% detected once. Sequencing input: PBMCs. The receptors were gathered from a young woman in good health and CMV-seronegative.

This clone has a handful of counts. V and J are TRBV30 and TRBJ2-3, with 7 bases lining up with TRBD1. CDR3 length: 14 amino acids. V shed 2 bases, J shed 5 bases, and the junction held 7 bases outside the gene matches. From germline, CDR1 is GTSNPN and CDR2 SVGIG (reference sequence). CDR3 in DNA: TGTGCCTGGAGTCCTGGACAGGACAGAGATACGCAGTATTTT. Translation: CAWSPGQDRDTQYF.

This clone was found once. The chain employs TRBV2 and TRBJ2-5, with 8 bases matching TRBD1. The CDR3 runs 15 residues. V gave up 7 bases and J gave up 5 bases; unmatched junction bases: 12. CDR1 and CDR2 from the germline V gene are SNHLY and FYNNEI. The CDR3 DNA sequence: TGTGCCAGCAAACCCAGGACAGGGAGTGGGGAGACCCAGTACTTC. Protein sequence: CASKPRTGSGETQYF.

The genes are TRBV6-1 and TRBJ2-1, with 10 nucleotides matching TRBD1. The CDR3 spans 14 residues. Germline loops: CDR1 MNHNS, CDR2 SASEGT. After removal of 8 bases from V and 5 bases from J, the junction contained 6 bases not matched to a gene. The CDR3 DNA reads as TGTGCCAGCGTATCCGGGACAGGGGACAATGAGCAGTTCTTC. Amino acid sequence: CASVSGTGDNEQFF.

This clone was counted many times. Other DNA sequences in this specimen translate into the identical CDR3. The genes are TRBV6-1 and TRBJ1-1; a weak D match, TRBD1 (5 bases). CDR1 and CDR2 (germline): MNHNS, SASEGT. The ends were cut back, 0 bases at V and 0 bases at J, with 8 bases in the middle. The CDR3 has 15 amino acids. The CDR3 region is CASSEARGMNTEAFF. CDR3 in DNA: TGTGCCAGCAGTGAAGCGAGGGGAATGAACACTGAAGCTTTCTTT.

The rearrangement uses TRBV7-9 and TRBJ2-1, with 8 bases lining up with TRBD2. CDR1 and CDR2 (germline): SEHNR, FQNEAQ (reference sequence). With 5 bases clipped from V and 8 bases from J, the junction kept 11 bases outside the gene matches. The CDR3 is 15 residues long. The CDR3 region has the DNA TGTGCCAGCAGCGAAATGGGACTAGTGGTGGATGAGCAGTTCTTC. This encodes CASSEMGLVVDEQFF.

The V call is TRBV14, the J call TRBJ2-1; D might be TRBD2 (6 bases). V was shortened by 3 bases and J by 0 bases, with 12 bases between the two germline ends. The CDR3 contains 16 residues. The germline gives CDR1 SGHDN, CDR2 FVKESK. CDR3 DNA sequence: TGTGCCAGCAGCCATCGCCCGGGGGTCTCCTACAATGAGCAGTTCTTC. Encoded protein: CASSHRPGVSYNEQFF.

This clone was recorded once. This chain links TRBV10-3 with TRBJ1-2; a weak D match, TRBD1 (5 bases). Per the germline V gene, CDR1 is ENHRY and CDR2 is SYGVKD. The V end was cut by 10 bases, the J end by 4 bases, with 22 bases between. This CDR3 region has 15 residues. In nucleotides, the CDR3 is TGTGCCACCAGGGAGGGAATGGGTAAAGGCTATGGCTACACCTTC. As protein: CATREGMGKGYGYTF.

This chain connects TRBV6-1 to TRBJ2-3; a weak D match, TRBD2 (6 bases). Germline CDR1 reads MNHNS; CDR2 reads SASEGT. Trimming removed 3 bases from V and 2 bases from J, with 9 bases in between. The CDR3 sequence is 14 residues long. The CDR3 DNA reads as TGTGCCAGCAGTGACCGGGGGTACACAGATACGCAGTATTTT. It codes for CASSDRGYTDTQYF.

V usage is TRBV28 and J usage is TRBJ1-1, with unresolved D. Germline V gene lookup returns CDR1 MDHEN and CDR2 SYDVKM. Trimming removed 4 bases from V and 0 bases from J, with 9 bases in between. CDR3 size: 14 residues. The CDR3 sequence: CASSSRRMNTEAFF. The CDR3 DNA reads TGTGCCAGCAGTTCCCGACGGATGAACACTGAAGCTTTCTTT.

This clone was recorded a few times. The V call is TRBV19, the J call TRBJ2-7; D unresolved. Trimming removed 3 bases from V and 2 bases from J, with 8 bases in between. The CDR3 loop spans 13 amino acids. Germline-derived CDR1 and CDR2 are LNHDA and SQIVND (reference sequence). For the CDR3, the DNA is TGTGCCAGTAGTATTGCCCTCACCTACGAGCAGTACTTC. Amino acid sequence: CASSIALTYEQYF.

The chain carries TRBV9 and TRBJ2-5; D gene unclear. The CDR3 runs 14 residues. The V end was cut by 3 bases, the J end by 4 bases, with 13 bases between. Looked up from germline, CDR1 is SGDLS and CDR2 is YYNGEE. The CDR3 sequence: CASSAGAFRETQYF. The CDR3 nucleotides read TGTGCCAGCAGCGCGGGTGCCTTTCGAGAGACCCAGTACTTC.

The chain is built from TRBV11-1 and TRBJ2-2, with D hard to call. Trimming removed 5 bases from V and 6 bases from J, with 7 bases in between. The CDR3 loop spans 12 amino acids. CDR1 SGHAT and CDR2 FQDESV come from the germline V gene (reference sequence). The CDR3 here is CASSGFAGELFF. As DNA, the CDR3 is TGTGCCAGCAGCGGGTTTGCCGGGGAGCTGTTTTTT.

This clone showed up many times. The chain employs TRBV4-1 and TRBJ2-7; no clear D. V was shortened by 0 bases and J by 3 bases, with 9 bases between the two germline ends. The CDR3 runs 14 residues. The germline CDR1 and CDR2 sequences are MGHRA and YSYEKL. The CDR3 nucleotides are TGCGCCAGCAGCCAAGATGAGCAGGTCTACGAGCAGTACTTC. Amino acids: CASSQDEQVYEQYF.

At least ten counts were recorded for this clone. The chain joins TRBV5-6 to TRBJ1-4; no firm D call. V was pared by 0 bases and J by 5 bases, with 11 bases between. This CDR3 spans 15 amino acids. CDR1 and CDR2 (germline): SGHDT, YYEEEE. This CDR3 is CASSLGVVGNEKLFF. The DNA for the CDR3 is TGTGCCAGCAGCTTGGGAGTAGTGGGGAATGAAAAACTGTTTTTT.

V is TRBV27 and J is TRBJ2-7; unclear D gene. Germline loops: CDR1 MNHEY, CDR2 SMNVEV (reference sequence). CDR3 size: 14 residues. V lost 3 bases, J lost 0 bases, and 9 bases lay in between. The chain's CDR3 is CASSFGRTSYEQYF. The CDR3 DNA is TGTGCCAGCAGTTTTGGCAGGACCTCCTACGAGCAGTACTTC.

This chain connects TRBV7-8 to TRBJ1-1; 9 bases map to TRBD1. The germline CDR1 and CDR2 sequences are SGHVS and FQNEAQ. The CDR3 consists of 14 residues. Trimming removed 3 bases from V and 5 bases from J; junction bases left unmatched: 4. CDR3 DNA: TGTGCCAGCAGCTTCAACAGGGGGCGGACTGAAGCTTTCTTT. This encodes CASSFNRGRTEAFF.

J is TRBJ1-2 and V is TRBV28; TRBD1 might be the D (6 bases). Germline loops: CDR1 MDHEN, CDR2 SYDVKM. This CDR3 has 14 residues. V lost 6 bases and J lost 3, with 14 bases in between. CDR3 coding DNA: TGTGCCAGCAGAGCGGGGGGCGCTCACTATGGCTACACCTTC. Its translation: CASRAGGAHYGYTF.

Written as DNA, the CDR3 is TGTGCCAGCAGTGACTTCACAGATACGCAGTATTTT. It yields the protein CASSDFTDTQYF. V and J are TRBV2 and TRBJ2-3; no firm D call. With 3 bases removed from V and 2 bases from J, the gap between germline ends came to 3 bases. The CDR3 length is 12 residues. Germline CDR1 reads SNHLY; CDR2 reads FYNNEI.

The gene calls are TRBV10-3 and TRBJ1-4; a possible D gene is TRBD1 (6 bases). V lost 2 bases and J lost 6, with 10 bases in between. The CDR3 has 14 amino acids. The germline V gene encodes CDR1 ENHRY and CDR2 SYGVKD. CDR3 region: CAISERGFDEKLFF. For the CDR3, the DNA is TGTGCCATCAGTGAGAGGGGGTTCGATGAAAAACTGTTTTTT.

The chain uses TRBV6-5 and TRBJ2-2; the match to TRBD1 covers 7 bases. The V gene's germline CDR1 is MNHEY and CDR2 SVGAGI. J was trimmed by 8 bases and V by 0 bases; bases with no gene match: 9. The CDR3 runs to 16 residues. The CDR3 sequence: CASSYSKTGSRGELFF. The CDR3 DNA is TGTGCCAGCAGTTACTCGAAGACAGGGTCAAGAGGGGAGCTGTTTTTT.

V gene TRBV18 combines with J gene TRBJ2-1; 7 bases match TRBD1. Germline-derived CDR1 and CDR2 are KGHSH and LQKENI. After removal of 4 bases from V and 5 bases from J, the junction contained 2 bases not matched to a gene. The CDR3 is 13 residues long. This CDR3 reads CASSLGTDNEQFF. CDR3 nucleotide sequence: TGTGCCAGCTCACTCGGGACAGACAATGAGCAGTTCTTC.

This clone was seen only a few times. The J gene is TRBJ2-3, the V gene TRBV6-5, with TRBD2 as a possible D gene (6 bases). The CDR3 totals 16 residues. Germline values: CDR1 MNHEY, CDR2 SVGAGI. The V end was cut by 4 bases, the J end by 0 bases, with 14 bases between. The CDR3 sequence: CASSSRSGASTDTQYF. DNA for the CDR3: TGTGCCAGCAGTTCCCGTAGCGGAGCTAGCACAGATACGCAGTATTTT.

The V gene is TRBV7-9, the J gene TRBJ1-1; D unclear. CDR1 and CDR2 (germline): SEHNR, FQNEAQ (reference sequence). The ends were cut back, 6 bases at V and 1 base at J, with 15 bases in the middle. This CDR3 comprises 15 residues. For the CDR3, the DNA is TGTGCCAGCAGTCTCAGGAGAGGGAGGAACACTGAAGCTTTCTTT. It translates to CASSLRRGRNTEAFF.

This chain uses TRBV6-1 with TRBJ2-5, with a tentative D call TRBD2 (7 bases). CDR1 is MNHNS, CDR2 SASEGT, per germline. The CDR3 is made up of 16 amino acids. V lost 3 bases and J lost 2, with 16 bases in between. CDR3 region: CASSDLQGLLQETQYF. The DNA for the CDR3 is TGTGCCAGCAGTGATCTACAGGGACTACTTCAAGAGACCCAGTACTTC.

The chain couples TRBV5-8 to TRBJ1-4, with a possible D match to TRBD1 (5 bases). V shed 4 bases and J shed 0 bases, with 13 bases lying between them. The CDR3 contains 16 residues. Germline CDR1 reads SGHTS; CDR2 reads YDEGEE. The CDR3 sequence: CASSHGHTSTNEKLFF. CDR3 nucleotides: TGTGCCAGCAGCCACGGACATACGTCAACTAATGAAAAACTGTTTTTT.

This chain connects TRBV5-6 to TRBJ1-2; weak D call: TRBD1 (5 bases). The germline V gene has CDR1 SGHDT and CDR2 YYEEEE. This CDR3 has 13 amino acids. The V gene lost 4 bases and the J gene lost 5 bases, with 12 bases spanning the gap. This CDR3 is CASSPGRRYGYTF. CDR3 nucleotides: TGTGCCAGCAGCCCGGGACGGCGATATGGCTACACCTTC.

The chain links TRBV6-5 to TRBJ2-7; TRBD1 might be the D (5 bases). CDR1 and CDR2 from the germline V gene are MNHEY and SVGAGI. V was shortened by 0 bases and J by 3 bases, with 15 bases between the two germline ends. The CDR3 is made up of 16 amino acids. DNA for the CDR3: TGTGCCAGCAGTTACTCGTCAGGGCCCTTCGGCTACGAGCAGTACTTC. Amino acids: CASSYSSGPFGYEQYF.

V gene TRBV5-4 combines with J gene TRBJ1-2, with a weak D call TRBD1 (5 bases). This CDR3 comprises 16 residues. Trimming stripped 6 bases from V and 5 bases from J, with 23 bases between. Germline values: CDR1 SGHNT, CDR2 YYREEE (reference sequence). CDR3 nucleotides: TGTGCCAGCACCTCTACAACGACAGCTTCCCTTTATGGCTACACCTTC. Protein product: CASTSTTTASLYGYTF.

V gene TRBV10-2 combines with J gene TRBJ2-7; D may be TRBD2 (6 bases). Germline V CDR1 and CDR2: WSHSY, SAAADI. The CDR3 has 15 amino acids. With 6 bases removed from V and 7 bases from J, the gap between germline ends came to 22 bases. The DNA for the CDR3 is TGCGCCAGCAGACTCAGTCCGGGACTCATGGGGGAGCAGTACTTC. This translates into CASRLSPGLMGEQYF.